These 10 T cell receptor beta chains originate from one sample sequenced in a study of T cell changes during pregnancy in multiple sclerosis. The table came from immunoSEQ multiplex PCR; TCRdb's copy has only in-frame clones and leaves some out. There are about 38,000 clones in the sample; 85% to 90% occur only once, and around 7% lies in the top ten. The sequenced sample was CD8+ T cells from peripheral blood mononuclear cells, obtained in the third trimester of pregnancy. The receptor source for this set is a female donor with multiple sclerosis, enrolled in a pregnancy study.

This clone has just one count. This chain connects TRBV30 to TRBJ2-2, with 7 bases identical to TRBD2. V trimming: 3 bases; J trimming: 7 bases; junction bases outside the gene matches: 5. Germline lookup yields CDR1 GTSNPN and CDR2 SVGIG (reference sequence). The CDR3 runs to 13 residues. CDR3 residues: CAWSRGVIGELFF. CDR3 bases: TGTGCCTGGAGCCGGGGGGTTATCGGGGAGCTGTTTTTT.

The rearrangement links TRBV4-3 to TRBJ2-1; possible D gene TRBD1, 6 bases. The germline V gene encodes CDR1 LGHNA and CDR2 YSLEER. The V gene lost 1 base and the J gene lost 1 base, with 11 bases spanning the gap. This CDR3 region has 16 residues. The CDR3 nucleotides are TGCGCCAGCAGCCAAGTAGGACAGCTATCCTACAATGAGCAGTTCTTC. It encodes CASSQVGQLSYNEQFF.

This clone has a handful of counts. The chain carries TRBV7-3 and TRBJ2-5; 14 nucleotides match TRBD2. J gave up 0 bases and V 6 bases, and 6 bases lay outside the gene matches. The CDR3 consists of 17 residues. Germline V CDR1 and CDR2: SGHTA, FQGTGA. The CDR3 DNA reads as TGTGCCAGCAGTCCGGGACTAGCGGGGGAAAACCAAGAGACCCAGTACTTC. Translating gives CASSPGLAGENQETQYF.

This sequence joins TRBV19 and TRBJ1-2; 7 bases line up with TRBD1. CDR3 length: 14 amino acids. Trimming took 5 bases from V and 4 from J; bases not matched to a gene: 7. CDR1 and CDR2 (germline): LNHDA, SQIVND (reference sequence). Here the CDR3 reads CASSFLTGFYGYTF. DNA of the CDR3: TGTGCCAGTAGTTTCCTGACAGGGTTCTATGGCTACACCTTC.

The J gene is TRBJ1-1, the V gene TRBV5-3; TRBD1 matches at 9 bases. TRBV5-3 qualifies as an ORF whose function is uncertain. J was trimmed by 3 bases and V by 0 bases; bases with no gene match: 3. The CDR3 covers 15 residues. Here the CDR3 DNA reads TGTGCCAGAAGCTTGGGGGGACAGGGTTACACTGAAGCTTTCTTT. Protein: CARSLGGQGYTEAFF.

The rearrangement joins TRBV4-3 to TRBJ2-7; maybe TRBD1 (7 bases). The CDR3 is made up of 15 amino acids. Germline loops: CDR1 LGHNA, CDR2 YSLEER. Trimming pared 0 bases from V and 2 bases from J, leaving 11 bases between. DNA of the CDR3: TGCGCCAGCAGCCAAGATTGGAGGGGGCCCTACGAGCAGTACTTC. It codes for CASSQDWRGPYEQYF.

The V and J genes are TRBV30 and TRBJ1-2; D gene uncertain. CDR3 length: 15 residues. Germline V gene data show CDR1 as GTSNPN and CDR2 as SVGIG (reference sequence). The V and J ends lost 1 base and 6 bases respectively, with 18 bases between them. For the CDR3, the DNA is TGTGCCTGGAGTGCCTTGGAGGGCGGAATTAATGGCTACACCTTC. Protein sequence: CAWSALEGGINGYTF.

The count of this clone is one. This chain uses TRBV6-6 with TRBJ2-3, with TRBD2 matching over 7 bases. The germline gives CDR1 MNHNY, CDR2 SVGAGI (reference sequence). The CDR3 covers 16 residues. V trimming: 0 bases; J trimming: 8 bases; junction bases outside the gene matches: 11. The CDR3 reads CASSYSQTGGGGTQYF. In DNA, the CDR3 is TGTGCCAGCAGTTACTCTCAAACGGGGGGAGGAGGTACGCAGTATTTT.

This sequence joins TRBV13 and TRBJ2-5; TRBD2 is a possible D gene (6 bases). The ends were cut back, 0 bases at V and 5 bases at J, with 7 bases in the middle. Germline lookup yields CDR1 PRHDT and CDR2 FYEKMQ (reference sequence). The CDR3 spans 13 residues. DNA for the CDR3: TGTGCCAGCAGCTTAGGGGGAGGTGAGACCCAGTACTTC. This codes for CASSLGGGETQYF. Full variable domain (rest looked up from reference TRBV13 and TRBJ2-5): AAGVIQSPRHLIKEKRETATLKCYPIPRHDTVYWYQQGPGQDPQFLISFYEKMQSDKGSIPDRFSAQQFSDYHSELNMSSLELGDSALYFCASSLGGGETQYFGPGTRLLVL.

This chain links TRBV11-2 with TRBJ1-2; 9 nucleotides align to TRBD1. Losses at the gene ends were 1 base for V and 8 bases for J; bases not matched to a gene: 11. Germline V gives CDR1 SGHAT, CDR2 FQNNGV. This CDR3 region has 16 residues. The DNA for the CDR3 is TGTGCCAGCAGCTTAGCCCCGGGGACAGGGACCAGGGGCTACACCTTC. Translating gives CASSLAPGTGTRGYTF.